This record covers a single TCR beta chain. TCRdb keeps only in-frame clones here, not all; method: immunoSEQ multiplex PCR. The sample lists about 220,000 clones; about 85% were seen once. Germline assignment: CDR1 SGHDT and CDR2 YYEEEE. The CDR3 has 13 amino acids. V lost 1 base and J lost 0, with 3 bases in between. The sample originates from a study of blood T cell repertoires in COVID-19. Across the whole study: COVID-19 samples, acute and convalescent, were from the United States, Italy and Spain.

Sequenced material: peripheral blood. The sequence was obtained from a man aged 50 to 59 who had recovered from COVID-19. The rearrangement joins TRBV5-6 to TRBJ2-3, with D unresolved. CDR3 protein: CASSLYSTDTQYF. The CDR3 coding sequence is TGTGCCAGCAGCTTGTATAGCACAGATACGCAGTATTTT.